This T cell receptor beta chain was recorded in a study of metastatic and nonmetastatic thyroid tumors. Study at large: Repertoires were compared across blood and tumor or nodule tissue from malignant and benign thyroid patients.

This CDR3 is 17 amino acids long. Germline-derived CDR1 and CDR2 are PRHDT and FYEKMQ (reference sequence). V was clipped by 5 bases and J by 3 bases; unmatched bases: 9. This clone has only a few counts. Its antigen is undetermined. This may be a read error, as it is one base from a much larger clone. Findings and caveats of the study: In blood and tumor, TCR beta diversity was reportedly significantly higher in malignant thyroid tumors than in benign nodules.

Patients had received no treatment of any kind before thyroid surgery. How the authors handled the data: CDR3 differences across clinicopathological groups were used to build a distant-metastasis classifier for papillary thyroid cancer. TCRdb re-called the PCR reads with MiXCR. Here the V and J calls rest on TCRdb's processing, not on the authors' analysis. The sample yields tens of thousands of clones, around 10% seen once. What was sequenced was blood. This sequence originates from a male donor with papillary thyroid cancer or a benign thyroid nodule (not recorded which). Some clones in this sample may be carry-over from other donors' samples. This chain connects TRBV13 to TRBJ2-5; 13 bases agree with TRBD2. CDR3: CASSPPELAGGKETQYF. DNA of the CDR3: TGTGCCAGCAGCCCCCCAGAACTAGCGGGAGGGAAAGAGACCCAGTACTTC.